The entry below describes one T cell receptor (beta chain). Its matching antigen is unknown. This sample is drawn from a study of Ad26.COV2.S vaccination and SARS-CoV-2 variants. Study-level information: Donor got 5x10^10 or 1x10^11 viral particles of Ad26.COV2.S.

The table came from immunoSEQ multiplex PCR; TCRdb's copy has only in-frame clones and leaves some out. The sample holds fewer than 500,000 clones, 80% to 95% seen once. Broader study findings: The authors reported substantial breadth in spike-specific CD8+ and CD4+ T cell responses after vaccination.

Germline V gene data show CDR1 as MDHEN and CDR2 as SYDVKM. Trimming cost V 4 bases and J 9 bases; bases outside gene matches: 9. This CDR3 region has 14 residues. Specified treatment: over 15 received Ad26.COV2.S at low or high dose, single or two shots; about 5 received placebo; per-sample allocation not given. Day 63 following the first vaccine or placebo injection was when the samples were taken. A Boston donor was an adult aged 18-55 years. The shot given was an Ad26 vector that makes Wuhan-strain SARS-CoV-2 spike. The TCR sequence derives from a person aged 18-60 years who received the Ad26.COV2.S COVID-19 vaccine or a placebo. Sequenced here: peripheral blood, sampled in a trial of Ad26.COV2.S vaccine versus placebo. V is TRBV28 and J is TRBJ2-1; TRBD1 matches at 7 bases. CDR3: CASSWTGPDGEQFF. Written as DNA, the CDR3 is TGTGCCAGCAGTTGGACAGGACCCGATGGTGAGCAGTTCTTC.